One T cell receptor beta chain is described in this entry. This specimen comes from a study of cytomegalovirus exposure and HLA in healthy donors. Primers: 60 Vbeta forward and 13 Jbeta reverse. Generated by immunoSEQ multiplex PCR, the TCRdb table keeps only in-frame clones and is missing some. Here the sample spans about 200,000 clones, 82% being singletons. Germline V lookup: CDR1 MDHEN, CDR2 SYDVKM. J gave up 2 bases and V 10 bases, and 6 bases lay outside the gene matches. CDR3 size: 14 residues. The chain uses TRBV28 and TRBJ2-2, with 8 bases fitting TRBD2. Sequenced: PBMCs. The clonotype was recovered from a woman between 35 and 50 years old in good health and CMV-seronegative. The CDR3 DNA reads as TGTGCCACCCGAAGCGGGAGTAACACCGGGGAGCTGTTTTTT. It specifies CATRSGSNTGELFF.